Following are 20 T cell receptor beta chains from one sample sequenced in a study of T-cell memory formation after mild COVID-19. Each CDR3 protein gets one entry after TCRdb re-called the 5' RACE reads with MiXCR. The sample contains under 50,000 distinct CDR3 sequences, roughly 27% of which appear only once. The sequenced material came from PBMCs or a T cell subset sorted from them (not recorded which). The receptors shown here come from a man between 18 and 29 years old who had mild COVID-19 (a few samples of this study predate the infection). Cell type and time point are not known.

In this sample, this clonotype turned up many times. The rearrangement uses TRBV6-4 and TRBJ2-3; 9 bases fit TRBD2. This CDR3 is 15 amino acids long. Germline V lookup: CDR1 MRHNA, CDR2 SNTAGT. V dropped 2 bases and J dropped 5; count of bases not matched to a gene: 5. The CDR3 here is CASSDGAGGQDTQYF. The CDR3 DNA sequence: TGTGCCAGCAGTGACGGTGCGGGGGGGCAAGATACGCAGTATTTT.

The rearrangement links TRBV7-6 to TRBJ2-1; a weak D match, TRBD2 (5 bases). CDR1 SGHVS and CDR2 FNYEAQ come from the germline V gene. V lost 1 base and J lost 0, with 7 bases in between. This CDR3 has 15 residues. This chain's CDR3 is CASSLGGLSYNEQFF. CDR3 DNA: TGTGCCAGCAGCTTAGGAGGACTCTCCTACAATGAGCAGTTCTTC.

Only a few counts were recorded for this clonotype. CDR3 bases: TGTGCCAGCAGAAATACTGTCGGGGGGGTGTCGGGCTACACCTTC. It yields the protein CASRNTVGGVSGYTF. The chain has TRBV6-6 and TRBJ1-2, with D possibly matching TRBD1 (5 bases). The V gene lost 6 bases and the J gene lost 8 bases, with 22 bases spanning the gap. Per the germline V gene, CDR1 is MNHNY and CDR2 is SVGAGI (reference sequence). The CDR3 runs 15 residues.

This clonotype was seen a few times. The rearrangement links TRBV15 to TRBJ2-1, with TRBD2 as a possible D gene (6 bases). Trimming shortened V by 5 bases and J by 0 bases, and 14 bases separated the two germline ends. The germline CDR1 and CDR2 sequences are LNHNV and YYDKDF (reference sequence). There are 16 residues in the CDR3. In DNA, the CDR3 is TGTGCCACCAGCCCGAGGTCGGGGGACTCCTACAATGAGCAGTTCTTC. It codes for CATSPRSGDSYNEQFF.

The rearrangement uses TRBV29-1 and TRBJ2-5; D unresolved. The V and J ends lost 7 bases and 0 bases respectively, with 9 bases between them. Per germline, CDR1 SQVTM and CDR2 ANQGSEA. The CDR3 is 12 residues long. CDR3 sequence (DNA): TGCAGCGGAGAGATCTACCAAGAGACCCAGTACTTC. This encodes CSGEIYQETQYF. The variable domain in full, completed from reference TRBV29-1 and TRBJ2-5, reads SAVISQKPSRDICQRGTSLTIQCQVDSQVTMMFWYRQQPGQSLTLIATANQGSEATYESGFVIDKFPISRPNLTFSTLTVSNMSPEDSSIYLCSGEIYQETQYFGPGTRLLVL.

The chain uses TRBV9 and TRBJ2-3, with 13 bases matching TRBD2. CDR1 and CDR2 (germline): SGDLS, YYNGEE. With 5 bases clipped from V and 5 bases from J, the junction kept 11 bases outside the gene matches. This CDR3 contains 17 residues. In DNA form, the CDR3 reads TGTGCCAGCAGTGCTGCTCGACTAGCGGGGGGCATAGATACGCAGTATTTT. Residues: CASSAARLAGGIDTQYF.

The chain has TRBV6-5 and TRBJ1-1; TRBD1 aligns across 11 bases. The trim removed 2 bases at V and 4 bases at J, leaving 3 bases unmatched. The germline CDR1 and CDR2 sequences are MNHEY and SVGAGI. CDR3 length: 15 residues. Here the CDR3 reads CASSYGTGGTTEAFF. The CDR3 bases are TGTGCCAGCAGTTACGGGACAGGGGGGACCACTGAAGCTTTCTTT.

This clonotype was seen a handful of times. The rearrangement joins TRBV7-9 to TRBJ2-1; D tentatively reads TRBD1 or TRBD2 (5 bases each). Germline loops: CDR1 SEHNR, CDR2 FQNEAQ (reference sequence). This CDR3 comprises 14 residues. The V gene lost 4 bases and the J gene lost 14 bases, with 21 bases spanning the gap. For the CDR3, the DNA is TGTGCCAGCAGCTCCCATGAGGTCCGGGACGGAGAGTTCTTC. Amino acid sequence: CASSSHEVRDGEFF.

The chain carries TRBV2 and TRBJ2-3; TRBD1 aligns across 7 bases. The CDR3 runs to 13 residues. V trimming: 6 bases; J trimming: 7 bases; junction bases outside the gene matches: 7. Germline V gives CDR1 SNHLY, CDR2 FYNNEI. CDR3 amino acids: CASRTYRGHTQYF. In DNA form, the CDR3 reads TGTGCCAGCAGAACCTACAGGGGCCATACGCAGTATTTT.

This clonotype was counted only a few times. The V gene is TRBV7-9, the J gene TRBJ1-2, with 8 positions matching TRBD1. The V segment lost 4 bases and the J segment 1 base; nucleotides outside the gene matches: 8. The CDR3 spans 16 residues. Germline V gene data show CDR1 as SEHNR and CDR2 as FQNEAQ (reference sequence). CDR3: CASSSSDRANNYGYTF. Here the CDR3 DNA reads TGTGCCAGCAGCTCTTCGGACAGGGCCAATAACTATGGCTACACCTTC.

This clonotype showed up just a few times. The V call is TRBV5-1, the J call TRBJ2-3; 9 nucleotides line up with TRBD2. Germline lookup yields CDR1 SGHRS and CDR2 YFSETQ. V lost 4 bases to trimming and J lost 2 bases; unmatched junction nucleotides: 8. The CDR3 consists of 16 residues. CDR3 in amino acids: CASSPLSGGFTDTQYF. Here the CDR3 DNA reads TGCGCCAGCAGCCCCCTCAGCGGGGGGTTCACAGATACGCAGTATTTT. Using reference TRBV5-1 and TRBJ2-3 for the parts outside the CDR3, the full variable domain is KAGVTQTPRYLIKTRGQQVTLSCSPISGHRSVSWYQQTPGQGLQFLFEYFSETQRNKGNFPGRFSGRQFSNSRSEMNVSTLELGDSALYLCASSPLSGGFTDTQYFGPGTRLTVL.

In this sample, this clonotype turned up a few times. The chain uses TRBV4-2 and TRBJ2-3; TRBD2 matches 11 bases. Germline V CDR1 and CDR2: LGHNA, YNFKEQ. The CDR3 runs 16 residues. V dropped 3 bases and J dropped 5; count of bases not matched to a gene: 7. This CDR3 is CASSQETSGVIDTQYF. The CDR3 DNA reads TGTGCCAGCAGCCAGGAGACTAGCGGGGTGATAGATACGCAGTATTTT.

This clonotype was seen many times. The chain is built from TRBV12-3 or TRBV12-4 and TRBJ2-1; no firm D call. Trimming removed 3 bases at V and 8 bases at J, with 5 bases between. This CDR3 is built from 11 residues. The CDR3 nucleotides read TGTGCCAGCAGTTTTGACGATGAGCAGTTCTTC. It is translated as CASSFDDEQFF.

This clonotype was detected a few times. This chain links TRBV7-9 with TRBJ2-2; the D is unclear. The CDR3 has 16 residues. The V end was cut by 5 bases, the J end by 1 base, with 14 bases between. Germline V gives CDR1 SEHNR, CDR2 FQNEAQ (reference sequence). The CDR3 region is CASSRQMWENTGELFF. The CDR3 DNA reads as TGTGCCAGCAGCCGCCAAATGTGGGAGAACACCGGGGAGCTGTTTTTT.

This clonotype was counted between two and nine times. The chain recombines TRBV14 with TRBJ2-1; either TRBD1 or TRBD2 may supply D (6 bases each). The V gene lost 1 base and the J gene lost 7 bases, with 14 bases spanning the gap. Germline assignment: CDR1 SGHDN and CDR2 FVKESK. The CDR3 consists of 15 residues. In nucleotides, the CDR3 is TGTGCCAGCAGCCAAGCTACCCGGGGGCCAAATGAGCAGTTCTTC. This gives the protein CASSQATRGPNEQFF.

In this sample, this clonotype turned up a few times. CDR3 in amino acids: CSARELDNYGYTF. The DNA of the CDR3 is TGCAGTGCTAGAGAGTTGGATAACTATGGCTACACCTTC. The chain uses TRBV20-1 and TRBJ1-2; D is unresolved. Per the germline V gene, CDR1 is DFQATT and CDR2 is SNEGSKA (reference sequence). Trimming left V 0 bases short and J 1 base short, with 6 bases between. This CDR3 is built from 13 residues.

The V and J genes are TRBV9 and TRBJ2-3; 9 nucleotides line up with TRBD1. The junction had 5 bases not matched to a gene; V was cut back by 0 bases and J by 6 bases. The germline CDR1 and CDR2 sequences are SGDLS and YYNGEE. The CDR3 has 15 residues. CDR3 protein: CASSVAGQGFDTQYF. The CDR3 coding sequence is TGTGCCAGCAGCGTAGCGGGACAGGGTTTTGATACGCAGTATTTT.

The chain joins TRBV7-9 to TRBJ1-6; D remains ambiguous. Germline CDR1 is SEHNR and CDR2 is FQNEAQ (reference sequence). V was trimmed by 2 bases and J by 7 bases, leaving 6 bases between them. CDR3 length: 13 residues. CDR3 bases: TGTGCCAGCAGCTTAAATACCAATTCACCCCTCCACTTT. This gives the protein CASSLNTNSPLHF.

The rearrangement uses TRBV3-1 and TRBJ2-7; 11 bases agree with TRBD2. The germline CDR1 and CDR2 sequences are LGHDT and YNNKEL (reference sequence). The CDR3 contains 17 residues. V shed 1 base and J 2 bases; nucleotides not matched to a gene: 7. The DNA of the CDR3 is TGTGCCAGCAGCCAAGCCCTACTAGCGGGGGAGACCTACGAGCAGTACTTC. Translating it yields CASSQALLAGETYEQYF.

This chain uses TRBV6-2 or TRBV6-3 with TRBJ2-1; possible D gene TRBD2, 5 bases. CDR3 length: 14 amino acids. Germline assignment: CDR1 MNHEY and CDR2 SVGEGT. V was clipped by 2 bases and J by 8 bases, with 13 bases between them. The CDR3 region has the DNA TGTGCCAGCAGTTACGTAGGCAGCGGAGATGAGCAGTTCTTC. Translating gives CASSYVGSGDEQFF.